This T cell receptor (beta chain) came from a study of blood T cells in healthy people across ages (dated by TCRdb to about 2015). As for the study more broadly: In model experiments, template switching captured about one uniquely barcoded TCR beta cDNA molecule for every two T cells. Donors of different ages were randomly distributed across sequencing lanes to avoid experimental bias. The study measured age-related changes in TCR beta repertoire diversity using deep sequencing normalized with unique cDNA molecular identifiers. The donors were divided into four age groups: young (average around 16 years), middle-aged (approximately 39), aged (around 67) and long-lived (roughly 88). The study analyzed two additional independent replicas of 1 million unique cDNA reads from the same blood draw for two donors, one aged 18 to 29 and one aged 80 or older.

Systemically healthy Caucasian individuals from Russia, 39 in total and aged about 6 to 95 years, were included as donors. Each donor gave around 9 milliliters of peripheral blood, collected into EDTA-treated Vacutainer tubes. Ficoll-Paque density-gradient centrifugation was used to isolate PBMCs, with at least 7 million obtained per sample. Total RNA was extracted from PBMCs with Trizol reagent, with at least 6 micrograms obtained per sample. For every donor, an aliquot of PBMCs went through flow cytometry to measure the percentages of naive CD45RAhigh/CD27high T cells. Summary of the overall study and its limitations: The percentage of naive T cells measured by flow cytometry correlated strongly with observed TCR beta diversity. Total diversity estimates from one million sequenced T cells were considered lower bounds and underestimates. Because donor CMV infection status was unknown, age-related changes in expanded clonotypes were potentially confounded. Since profiling was done on bulk unsorted PBMCs, naive and antigen-experienced compartments could not be conclusively compared. Observed TCR beta diversity per million T cells fell roughly linearly with age, and a significant reduction was already apparent by age roughly 40. Compared with the aged group, the long-lived group had more naive CD4+ T cells, fewer expanded clones and increased TCR diversity, suggesting age selection.

Ends trimmed: V by 5 bases, J by 7 bases; bases unmatched to a gene: 10. Spanning cysteine to phenylalanine, the CDR3 consists of 16 amino acids. CDR3 DNA only is kept here, 48 bases in frame from base 1. Taken from the germline V gene (reference sequence), the CDR1 and CDR2 loops are SEHNR and FQNEAQ. The method was 5' RACE. The listed sequencing device is Illumina HiSeq 2500. The second PCR ran for roughly 6 to 11 cycles and used a J-beta primer mix along with a sample-barcoded 5' primer. Each TCR beta cDNA molecule received a unique molecular identifier from a template-switch 5' adaptor carrying 12 random nucleotides. Each sample yielded at least 2.5 million CDR3-containing paired-end reads. First-strand cDNA synthesis was performed from all RNA using the Mint cDNA synthesis kit, with priming by a TRBC-specific oligonucleotide. All cDNA was treated with uracil-DNA glycosylase and then went through a first 18-cycle PCR with the universal primers M1SS and BC2_uni_R. Processing in the source paper ran as follows. Each sample was normalized by randomly selecting 1 million high-quality reads, each carrying a distinct molecular identifier. Instead of being binned into consensus sequences, reads with shared molecular identifiers were discarded. CDR3 identification, clonotype clustering and error correction used MiTCR with a Q25 quality threshold and the strictest error-elimination algorithm. Lower-bound total TCR beta diversity was estimated with a nonparametric unseen species model using Euler transformation. Starting from the raw public reads, TCRdb applied fastp trimming at Q25, assembled clones with MiXCR and retained in-frame beta chains. When rows share a CDR3 protein, they turn into one entry using the most common DNA and genes. TCRdb, not the authors, supplied the V and J calls. Counted in this sample were some 1.4 million distinct CDR3 sequences; 42% of them appeared once. The ten largest clones take up 7% to 9% of the sample.

This clonotype was recorded a few times. No cognate antigen has been identified for it. No base qualities exist here, and no much larger clone lies one base off it. The TCR sequence derives from a woman under 30 in good health. The sequence is built from TRBV7-9 and TRBJ2-3, with 12 bases in between that match TRBD2. The sample comprised blood. The CDR3 protein is CASSPGTSGRRNTQYF. The nucleotides read TGTGCCAGCAGCCCCGGAACTAGCGGGAGGCGGAATACGCAGTATTTT.